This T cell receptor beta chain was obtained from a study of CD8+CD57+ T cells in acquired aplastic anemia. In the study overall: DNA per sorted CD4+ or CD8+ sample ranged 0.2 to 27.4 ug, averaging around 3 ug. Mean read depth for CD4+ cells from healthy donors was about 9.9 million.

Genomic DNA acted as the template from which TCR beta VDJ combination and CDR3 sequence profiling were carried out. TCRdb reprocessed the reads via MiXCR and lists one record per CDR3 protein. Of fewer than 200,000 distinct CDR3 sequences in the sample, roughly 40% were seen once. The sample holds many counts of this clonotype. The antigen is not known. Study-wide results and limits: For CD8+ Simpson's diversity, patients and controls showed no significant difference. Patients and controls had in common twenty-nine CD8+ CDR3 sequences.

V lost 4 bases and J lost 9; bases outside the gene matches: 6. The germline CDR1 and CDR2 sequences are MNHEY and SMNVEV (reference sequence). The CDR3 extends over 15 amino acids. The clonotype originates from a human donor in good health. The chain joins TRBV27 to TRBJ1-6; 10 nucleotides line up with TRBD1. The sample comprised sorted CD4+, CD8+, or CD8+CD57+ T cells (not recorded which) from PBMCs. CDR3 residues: CASSSRQGAGSPLHF. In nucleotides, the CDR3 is TGTGCCAGCAGTTCCAGACAGGGGGCGGGTTCACCCCTCCACTTT.